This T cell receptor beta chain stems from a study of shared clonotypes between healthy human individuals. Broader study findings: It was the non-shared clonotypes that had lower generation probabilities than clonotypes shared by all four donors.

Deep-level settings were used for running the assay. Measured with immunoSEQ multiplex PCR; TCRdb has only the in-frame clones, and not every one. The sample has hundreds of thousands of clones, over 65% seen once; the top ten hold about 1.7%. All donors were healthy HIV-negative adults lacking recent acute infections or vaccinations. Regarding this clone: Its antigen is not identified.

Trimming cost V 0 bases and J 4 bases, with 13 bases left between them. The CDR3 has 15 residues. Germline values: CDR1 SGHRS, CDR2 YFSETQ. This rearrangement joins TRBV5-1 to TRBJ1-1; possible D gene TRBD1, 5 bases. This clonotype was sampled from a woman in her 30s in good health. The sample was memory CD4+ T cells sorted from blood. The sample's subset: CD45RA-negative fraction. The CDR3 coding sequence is TGCGCCAGCAGCTTGGGGTTTACGGGGGGCACTGAAGCTTTCTTT. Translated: CASSLGFTGGTEAFF.